Reported below is one TCR beta chain. This sample was taken from a study of blood T cell repertoires in COVID-19. Sequenced by immunoSEQ multiplex PCR; TCRdb stores in-frame clones only, minus some. The data contain some 250,000 clones, approximately 80% of them singletons. This CDR3 spans 14 amino acids. V lost 1 base to trimming and J lost 7 bases, with 13 bases between them. Germline loops: CDR1 SGHAT, CDR2 FQNNGV. Sequenced material: peripheral blood. This chain uses TRBV11-2 with TRBJ1-1, with D possibly TRBD1 on 6 matching bases. The source is a woman of 80 years or more with acute or convalescent COVID-19. CDR3 residues: CASSLGQGRGEAFF. CDR3 DNA: TGTGCCAGCAGCTTAGGGCAGGGGAGAGGTGAAGCTTTCTTT.